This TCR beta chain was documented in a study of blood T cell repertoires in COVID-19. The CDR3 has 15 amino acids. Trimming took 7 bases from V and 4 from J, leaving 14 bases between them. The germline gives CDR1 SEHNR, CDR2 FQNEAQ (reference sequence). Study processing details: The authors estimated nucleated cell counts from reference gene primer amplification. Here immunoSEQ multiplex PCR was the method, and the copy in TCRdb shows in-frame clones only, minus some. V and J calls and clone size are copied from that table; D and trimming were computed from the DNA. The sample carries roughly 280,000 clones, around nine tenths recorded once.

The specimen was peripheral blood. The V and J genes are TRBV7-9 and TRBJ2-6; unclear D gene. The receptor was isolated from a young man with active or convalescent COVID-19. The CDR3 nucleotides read TGTGCCAGCACCTCCCGGGTTGGCGGGGCCAACGTCCTGACTTTC. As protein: CASTSRVGGANVLTF.